The 5 T cell receptor beta chains below come from one sample, sequenced in a study of blood T cells in healthy people across ages. With a J-beta primer mix and a sample-barcoded 5' primer, a second PCR ran roughly 6 to 11 cycles. Each CDR3 protein gets one entry after TCRdb re-called the 5' RACE reads with MiXCR. Seen here are around 1,500,000 distinct CDR3 sequences, around 42% observed once, and the top ten hold 7.9%. Sequences were obtained from blood. The receptors shown here come from a woman aged 18-29 years in good health.

This clonotype was seen a few times. The CDR3 DNA reads TGCAGTACTACAGGGGGTATGGACGAGCAGTACTTC. Amino acid sequence: CSTTGGMDEQYF. V gene TRBV29-1 combines with J gene TRBJ2-7; 8 positions match TRBD1. The CDR3 runs 12 residues. Germline loops: CDR1 SQVTM, CDR2 ANQGSEA.

This clonotype has more than one count but fewer than ten. The rearrangement uses TRBV20-1 and TRBJ1-5, with no clear D. The CDR3 consists of 11 residues. Trimming stripped 5 bases from V and 11 bases from J, with 13 bases between. The V gene's germline CDR1 is DFQATT and CDR2 SNEGSKA (reference sequence). As DNA, the CDR3 is TGCAGTGCTCCAAAAGAAAGAGCCCAGCATTTT. The encoded protein is CSAPKERAQHF.

This clonotype showed up just a few times. The V gene is TRBV6-6, the J gene TRBJ2-5; 7 bases agree with TRBD2. CDR3 length: 15 amino acids. Germline V gene lookup returns CDR1 MNHNY and CDR2 SVGAGI (reference sequence). V trimming: 6 bases; J trimming: 2 bases; junction bases outside the gene matches: 9. Written as DNA, the CDR3 is TGTGCCAGCAGCCGTGGGAGGGATTTACAAGAGACCCAGTACTTC. Protein product: CASSRGRDLQETQYF.

Concerning this clonotype itself: Mismatch with germline at one junction end may stem from a read error. This chain joins TRBV5-5 and TRBJ2-1; a weak D match, TRBD2 (6 bases). CDR3 length: 13 residues. The V gene's germline CDR1 is SGHKS and CDR2 YYEKEE (reference sequence). The DNA of the CDR3 is TGTGCCAGCGCCAACGGACTAAACAATGAGCGGTTCTTC. Residues: CASANGLNNERFF.

The CDR3 DNA is TGTGCCAGCAGCTTGGGCCCTGATTCACCCCTCCACTTT. Amino acids: CASSLGPDSPLHF. V is TRBV7-2 and J is TRBJ1-6; no definite D call. V dropped 3 bases and J dropped 8 bases, with 8 bases sitting between them. Per the germline V gene, CDR1 is SGHTA and CDR2 is FQGNSA. This CDR3 spans 13 amino acids. The full variable domain, with the rest looked up from reference TRBV7-2 and TRBJ1-6, is GAGVSQSPSNKVTEKGKDVELRCDPISGHTALYWYRQSLGQGLEFLIYFQGNSAPDKSGLPSDRFSAERTGGSVSTLTIQRTQQEDSAVYLCASSLGPDSPLHFGNGTRLTVT.